These 18 T cell receptor beta chains were all obtained from the same sample, sequenced in a study of regulatory T cells in long-lasting Graves disease. Regarding time point: newly diagnosed GD, antithyroid drugs for less than 3 months. PBMC-extracted RNA yielded the TCR library. Both iRepertoire HTBI primers and Arm-PCR of CDR3 regions were used to build the TCR beta libraries. Via MiXCR, TCRdb re-called the multiplex PCR reads, giving one row per CDR3 protein. The top ten clones hold roughly 23% of a sample with approximately 230,000 distinct CDR3 sequences, around 17% of them seen once. The sequences come from peripheral blood mononuclear cells (PBMCs), collected at new diagnosis, from a patient treated with antithyroid drugs. These receptors were obtained from a female donor with Graves disease.

Turning to this clonotype: A far larger clone is off by one base, so a read error is likely. The chain links TRBV7-9 to TRBJ2-1; D unresolved. The V end lost 1 base, the J end lost 2 bases, and 6 bases lay between the germline ends. There are 14 residues in the CDR3. Germline V gene data show CDR1 as SEHNR and CDR2 as FQNEAQ (reference sequence). The CDR3 bases are TGTGCCAGCAGCTTAGGGGATGCCTACAATGAGCAGTTCTTC. This codes for CASSLGDAYNEQFF.

This clonotype was found many times. The genes are TRBV6-1 and TRBJ1-2; D ambiguous. The CDR3 contains 14 residues. Germline assignment: CDR1 MNHNS and CDR2 SASEGT. V was shortened by 1 base and J by 2 bases, with 8 bases between the two germline ends. CDR3 DNA: TGTGCCAGCAGTGAAGTGAGCTGGAACTATGGCTACACCTTC. Translating gives CASSEVSWNYGYTF.

J is TRBJ2-3 and V is TRBV7-9; D perhaps matches TRBD2 (6 bases). CDR3 length: 16 residues. Trimming took off 3 bases at V and 0 bases at J, with 13 bases between the two ends. Germline assignment: CDR1 SEHNR and CDR2 FQNEAQ (reference sequence). CDR3 in amino acids: CASSLFAGPSTDTQYF. The DNA of the CDR3 is TGTGCCAGCAGCTTGTTTGCGGGACCTAGCACAGATACGCAGTATTTT.

In its sample, this clonotype was seen many times. The chain combines TRBV30 with TRBJ2-4, with a tentative D call TRBD2 (7 bases). Per germline, CDR1 GTSNPN and CDR2 SVGIG (reference sequence). V gave up 4 bases and J gave up 7 bases, with 20 bases separating them. This CDR3 spans 15 amino acids. In DNA, the CDR3 is TGTGCCTGGACCTTTGGGGGGGGGCTAGGGAACATTCAGTACTTC. Translation gives CAWTFGGGLGNIQYF.

This clonotype came up many times. The rearrangement uses TRBV9 and TRBJ2-5; 10 nucleotides agree with TRBD1. CDR1 and CDR2 from the germline V gene are SGDLS and YYNGEE. V dropped 6 bases and J dropped 3; count of bases not matched to a gene: 8. CDR3 length equals 15 residues. CDR3 loop: CASTKSGTGEETQYF. DNA of the CDR3: TGTGCCAGCACTAAATCCGGGACAGGGGAAGAGACCCAGTACTTC. The variable domain in full, completed from reference TRBV9 and TRBJ2-5, reads DSGVTQTPKHLITATGQRVTLRCSPRSGDLSVYWYQQSLDQGLQFLIQYYNGEERAKGNILERFSAQQFPDLHSELNLSSLELGDSALYFCASTKSGTGEETQYFGPGTRLLVL.

This clonotype was observed many times. This chain joins TRBV6-1 and TRBJ2-6; D may be TRBD2 (6 bases). V lost 3 bases, J lost 1 base, and 7 bases lay in between. This CDR3 spans 15 amino acids. The germline V gene has CDR1 MNHNS and CDR2 SASEGT. In DNA form, the CDR3 reads TGTGCCAGCAGTGAGGGAGGTTCTGGGGCCAACGTCCTGACTTTC. It yields the protein CASSEGGSGANVLTF.

This clonotype was picked up one time. The V gene is TRBV20-1, the J gene TRBJ2-5, with 8 bases aligning to TRBD1. The CDR3 consists of 16 residues. Germline CDR1 DFQATT, CDR2 SNEGSKA (reference sequence). V lost 0 bases, J lost 5 bases, and 11 bases stayed unmatched. The CDR3 DNA reads as TGCAGTGCTAGAGAGGGGGCAGGGGGCGCGGGGGAGACCCAGTACTTC. Amino acids: CSAREGAGGAGETQYF.

The sample holds many counts of this clonotype. The V and J genes are TRBV7-9 and TRBJ2-1, with TRBD2 identical over 10 bases. The CDR3 sequence is 16 residues long. V shed 5 bases, J shed 0 bases, and the junction held 4 bases outside the gene matches. Germline-derived CDR1 and CDR2 are SEHNR and FQNEAQ (reference sequence). The CDR3 nucleotides read TGTGCCAGCAGCAACCCTAGCGGGAGCTCCTACAATGAGCAGTTCTTC. It translates to CASSNPSGSSYNEQFF.

In this sample, this clonotype turned up many times. V is TRBV2 and J is TRBJ2-3; 7 bases line up with TRBD1. The length of the CDR3 is 13 residues. V trimming: 6 bases; J trimming: 5 bases; junction bases outside the gene matches: 5. Germline V gives CDR1 SNHLY, CDR2 FYNNEI. Written as DNA, the CDR3 is TGTGCCAGCAGGGGCCAGGGGGAAGATACGCAGTATTTT. This codes for CASRGQGEDTQYF.

The rearrangement links TRBV2 to TRBJ2-1; D might be TRBD1 or TRBD2, each matching 5 bases. V was clipped by 8 bases and J by 2 bases, with 13 bases between them. The germline CDR1 and CDR2 sequences are SNHLY and FYNNEI. CDR3 length: 14 amino acids. CDR3 amino acids: CASSGGTAYNEQFF. For the CDR3, the DNA is TGTGCCAGCTCTGGTGGGACGGCCTACAATGAGCAGTTCTTC.

In its sample, this clonotype was seen many times. The genes are TRBV10-3 and TRBJ1-3; D unresolved. Germline CDR1 reads ENHRY; CDR2 reads SYGVKD. This CDR3 contains 13 residues. V was trimmed by 8 bases and J by 3 bases, leaving 11 bases between them. The CDR3 sequence is CAILPLGGNTIYF. The CDR3 bases are TGTGCCATCCTCCCCCTAGGTGGAAACACCATATATTTT.

The chain joins TRBV9 to TRBJ2-7, with D hard to call. Trimming took off 0 bases at V and 0 bases at J, with 10 bases between the two ends. Germline values: CDR1 SGDLS, CDR2 YYNGEE. CDR3 length equals 15 residues. CDR3 nucleotide sequence: TGTGCCAGCAGCGTAGTTCCGGACGCCTCCTACGAGCAGTACTTC. It codes for CASSVVPDASYEQYF.

This clonotype was picked up many times. The chain links TRBV6-1 to TRBJ2-3; 11 bases agree with TRBD2. CDR1 is MNHNS and CDR2 is SASEGT in the germline V gene. Trimming removed 6 bases from V and 3 bases from J; junction bases left unmatched: 8. This CDR3 has 16 residues. DNA for the CDR3: TGTGCCAGCAGGGGACTAGCGGCTGGGGGAACAGATACGCAGTATTTT. It is translated as CASRGLAAGGTDTQYF.

This clonotype was observed at least ten times. The V and J genes are TRBV7-9 and TRBJ2-5; TRBD2 might be the D (7 bases). Germline V gives CDR1 SEHNR, CDR2 FQNEAQ (reference sequence). The CDR3 contains 15 residues. Trimming cost V 9 bases and J 5 bases, with 22 bases left between them. CDR3 protein: CARITLGGRRETQYF. CDR3 nucleotides: TGTGCCAGGATTACACTGGGGGGGCGACGGGAGACCCAGTACTTC.

This clonotype has at least ten counts. The chain uses TRBV24-1 and TRBJ1-5; D unclear. The CDR3 length is 13 residues. Germline CDR1 and CDR2: KGHDR and SFDVKD. Trimming stripped 7 bases from V and 4 bases from J, with 10 bases between. CDR3 region: CATSLTGNQPQHF. The DNA of the CDR3 is TGTGCCACCAGCTTAACGGGGAATCAGCCCCAGCATTTT.

On this clonotype: A much larger clone is a single base away; this may be a read error. This rearrangement joins TRBV29-1 to TRBJ2-3, with no clear D. V lost 3 bases to trimming and J lost 0 bases, with 7 bases between them. The CDR3 sequence is 13 residues long. Germline V gives CDR1 SQVTM, CDR2 ANQGSEA. The CDR3 DNA is TGCAGCGTTGAGGCGTTTAGCACAGATACGCAGTATTTT. Its protein product is CSVEAFSTDTQYF.

This clonotype was counted at least ten times. V usage is TRBV7-9 and J usage is TRBJ1-2; 7 bases fit TRBD1. Germline V gene lookup returns CDR1 SEHNR and CDR2 FQNEAQ (reference sequence). The CDR3 sequence is 15 residues long. V lost 3 bases and J lost 4; bases outside the gene matches: 8. The CDR3 coding sequence is TGTGCCAGCAGCTTCCAGACAGGGATAACCTATGGCTACACCTTC. Translating it yields CASSFQTGITYGYTF.

Details on this clonotype: A much larger clonotype is one base distant, so this may be a read error. The V and J genes are TRBV7-3 and TRBJ2-2, with D perhaps TRBD2 (5 bases). Germline V lookup: CDR1 SGHTA, CDR2 FQGTGA. The CDR3 runs to 14 residues. The CDR3 protein is CASSGNTNTGELLF. DNA of the CDR3: TGTGCCAGCAGCGGCAACACGAACACCGGGGAGCTGCTTTTT.